The subject of this entry is one T cell receptor beta chain. Authors' data handling: For nucleated cells, counts were estimated from reference gene primer amplification. The method was immunoSEQ multiplex PCR; TCRdb's version includes in-frame clones alone and lacks a portion of them. That table is the source of V, J and clone size, and D and trimming were worked out from the DNA. The data hold roughly 200,000 clones, with approximately 87% observed a single time. The data stem from a study of blood T cell repertoires in COVID-19. Study context: Samples of COVID-19 (acute and convalescent) were obtained from the United States, Italy and Spain.

Germline V gene lookup returns CDR1 KGHSH and CDR2 LQKENI. V shed 3 bases and J shed 3 bases, with 10 bases lying between them. The CDR3 runs 14 residues. The chain combines TRBV18 with TRBJ2-3; D perhaps matches TRBD2 (6 bases). The sequencing sample was made of peripheral blood. The receptor comes from a man aged 55-75 years who had recovered from COVID-19. DNA for the CDR3: TGTGCCAGCTCACCTTCGACTAGGACAGATACGCAGTATTTT. Encoded protein: CASSPSTRTDTQYF.